These T cell receptor beta chains were read from a single sample in a study of T cell responses to AZD1222 COVID-19 vaccine. TCRdb's copy holds only in-frame clones and misses some; the assay was immunoSEQ multiplex PCR. The data show about 92,000 clones, approximately 90% seen once. The specimen comprised peripheral blood, sampled on day 0 of AZD1222 vaccination. Receptors originate from an adult in good health. Both conserved end residues are part of each CDR3. The D gene is left open where the match is weak. Clone size appears in some rows only: once, few, many, or a class for an expanded clone.

>-|TRBJ1-5|TRBV6-1|-
CASSETSGTHYSNQPQHF
TGTGCCAGCAGTGAGACCTCCGGGACCCATTATAGCAATCAGCCCCAGCATTTT
>TRBD1|TRBJ1-1|TRBV13|-
CASSYGQGNTEAFF
TGTGCCAGCAGCTATGGACAGGGGAACACTGAAGCTTTCTTT
>-|TRBJ1-4|TRBV10-2|-
CASKEYEKLFF
TGCGCCAGCAAAGAGTATGAAAAACTGTTTTTT
>-|TRBJ1-2|TRBV19|few
CASSLSRGANYGYTF
TGTGCCAGTAGCCTCAGCCGAGGAGCTAACTATGGCTACACCTTC
>-|TRBJ2-1|TRBV19|few
CASSIDGRRGQKFF
TGTGCCAGTAGTATAGATGGGAGGAGGGGGCAAAAGTTCTTC
>-|TRBJ1-2|TRBV14|-
CASSQGTSYGYTF
TGTGCCAGCAGCCAGGGGACGTCCTATGGCTACACCTTC
>TRBD1|TRBJ1-5|TRBV18|-
CASAGTESFEPQHF
TGTGCCAGCGCCGGGACAGAGTCTTTTGAGCCCCAGCATTTT
>-|TRBJ2-7|TRBV5-4|once
CASSLPGQVSYEQYF
TGTGCCAGCAGCCTGCCGGGACAAGTCTCCTACGAGCAGTACTTC
>TRBD2|TRBJ2-1|TRBV7-2|once
CASSLPTTSGGWNEQFF
TGTGCCAGCAGCCTCCCTACTACTAGCGGGGGGTGGAATGAGCAGTTCTTC
>TRBD1|TRBJ1-6|TRBV30|once
CAWSTGRGSPLHF
TGTGCCTGGTCGACAGGGCGAGGTTCACCCCTCCACTTT
>-|TRBJ1-1|TRBV6-5|-
CASRQDTMNTEAFF
TGTGCCAGCAGACAGGACACAATGAACACTGAAGCTTTCTTT
>-|TRBJ1-5|TRBV4-2|few
CASSRTDYQPQHF
TGTGCCAGCAGTCGGACAGATTATCAGCCCCAGCATTTT
>-|TRBJ2-3|TRBV5-5|-
CASSLTPSARDTQYF
TGTGCCAGCAGCTTAACGCCGAGCGCTAGGGATACGCAGTATTTT
>-|TRBJ2-7|TRBV10-1|-
CASSEAMGGGSYEQYF
TGCGCCAGCAGTGAGGCCATGGGGGGCGGCTCCTACGAGCAGTACTTC
>-|TRBJ1-1|TRBV18|once
CASSDKTQGAEAFF
TGTGCCAGCTCAGACAAGACCCAAGGGGCTGAAGCTTTCTTT
>TRBD2|TRBJ2-5|TRBV5-5|-
CASSPTSAQETQYF
TGTGCCAGCAGCCCGACTAGCGCACAAGAGACCCAGTACTTC
>TRBD1|TRBJ2-1|TRBV6-2/TRBV6-3|few
CASSIGQESYNEQFF
TGTGCCAGCAGTATAGGACAGGAGTCCTACAATGAGCAGTTCTTC
>-|TRBJ1-4|TRBV7-2|-
CASSTRTDEKLFF
TGTGCCAGCAGCACCCGGACGGATGAAAAACTGTTTTTT
>-|TRBJ1-2|TRBV2|-
CASRRRVGQSGGYTF
TGTGCCAGCAGACGACGAGTGGGCCAGTCGGGGGGCTACACCTTC
>-|TRBJ1-6|TRBV28|-
CASSLVGGQYYNSPLHF
TGTGCCAGCAGTCTCGTCGGAGGACAGTACTATAATTCACCCCTCCACTTT
>-|TRBJ1-3|TRBV18|-
CASSPTAISTGNTIYF
TGTGCCAGCTCACCAACCGCCATCTCCACTGGAAACACCATATATTTT
>TRBD1|TRBJ1-2|TRBV9|once
CASSGDRGRGPSYGYTF
TGTGCCAGCAGCGGGGACAGGGGGCGCGGTCCCAGCTATGGCTACACCTTC
>-|TRBJ1-1|TRBV28|-
CASRSFGGARAFF
TGTGCCAGCAGATCATTTGGGGGGGCCAGGGCTTTCTTT
>-|TRBJ2-5|TRBV6-5|-
CASSYSYSPQETQYF
TGTGCCAGCAGTTACTCTTACTCGCCCCAAGAGACCCAGTACTTC
>-|TRBJ1-2|TRBV12-3/TRBV12-4|few
CASSQTANYGYTF
TGTGCCAGCAGCCAAACTGCTAACTATGGCTACACCTTC
>TRBD1|TRBJ2-7|TRBV5-1|-
CASSSLGQAYEQYF
TGCGCCAGCAGCTCGCTGGGACAGGCCTACGAGCAGTACTTC
>-|TRBJ1-1|TRBV19|-
CASSGPNTEAFF
TGTGCCAGTAGTGGCCCGAACACTGAAGCTTTCTTT
>-|TRBJ1-5|TRBV5-6|-
CASSWIGGNQPQHF
TGTGCCAGCAGCTGGATCGGGGGCAATCAGCCCCAGCATTTT
>-|TRBJ1-3|TRBV18|-
CASSADNPGNTIYF
TGTGCCAGCTCAGCGGACAACCCTGGAAACACCATATATTTT
>TRBD1|TRBJ1-2|TRBV3-1/TRBV3-2|-
CASSRGTAYGYTF
TGTGCCAGCAGCCGGGGGACAGCTTATGGCTACACCTTC
>-|TRBJ1-1|TRBV27|-
CASSLGAGRSNTEAFF
TGTGCCAGCAGTTTAGGGGCAGGGCGTTCGAACACTGAAGCTTTCTTT
>-|TRBJ1-1|TRBV6-5|-
CASSPPGRLGTEAFF
TGTGCCAGCAGTCCCCCGGGACGCCTGGGCACTGAAGCTTTCTTT
>-|TRBJ2-4|TRBV30|once
CACAGNSIQYF
TGTGCCTGTGCAGGGAACAGCATTCAGTACTTC
>TRBD2|TRBJ2-1|TRBV20-1|-
CSARDVREVLF
TGCAGTGCTAGAGATGTACGGGAGGTACTCTTC
>-|TRBJ1-1|TRBV29-1|-
CSVRAGNMNTEAFF
TGCAGCGTTCGGGCAGGGAATATGAACACTGAAGCTTTCTTT
>-|TRBJ1-1|TRBV18|-
CASSPTQVRGTEAFF
TGTGCCAGCTCACCAACTCAGGTCAGGGGAACTGAAGCTTTCTTT
>TRBD1|TRBJ1-5|TRBV30|-
CAWKGQGSHQPQHF
TGTGCCTGGAAGGGACAGGGAAGTCATCAGCCCCAGCATTTT
>-|TRBJ1-5|TRBV6-6|once
CASSYTKGGNQPQHF
TGTGCCAGCAGTTACACGAAGGGTGGCAATCAGCCCCAGCATTTT
>-|TRBJ1-3|TRBV3-1/TRBV3-2|once
CASSQEGRGVGNTIYF
TGTGCCAGCAGCCAAGAGGGTCGGGGGGTTGGAAACACCATATATTTT
>TRBD1|TRBJ1-1|TRBV19|-
CASRGDSQIRTEAFF
TGTGCCAGTAGAGGGGACAGCCAGATTCGGACTGAAGCTTTCTTT
>TRBD1|TRBJ1-4|TRBV19|-
CASSVRGGEKLFF
TGTGCCAGTAGTGTCAGGGGGGGCGAAAAACTGTTTTTT